This TCR beta chain was sequenced during a study of T cell changes during pregnancy in multiple sclerosis. Assay used: immunoSEQ multiplex PCR; TCRdb lists only in-frame clones, some missing. The sample contains about 48,000 clones, about 90% of which appear only once. The V gene end was trimmed by 3 bases and the J gene end by 2 bases; junction bases not matched to a gene: 8. Germline loops: CDR1 SGHDT, CDR2 YYEEEE. The CDR3 totals 16 residues. This specimen was CD4+ T cells from peripheral blood mononuclear cells, taken in the second trimester of pregnancy. The genes are TRBV5-6 and TRBJ2-5; 9 bases fit TRBD1. The TCR sequence derives from a female donor with multiple sclerosis, enrolled in a pregnancy study. The CDR3 reads CASSSGTGYGQETQYF. CDR3 DNA sequence: TGTGCCAGCAGCTCGGGGACAGGGTACGGGCAAGAGACCCAGTACTTC.